This TCR beta chain comes out of a study of T cells in Graves' hyperthyroidism and ophthalmopathy. Study-wide context: Sampling of peripheral blood happened at initial diagnosis, prior to any treatment. Whole-study results and caveats: Most thyroid clonotypes expanded above 0.001 were also detected in blood.

Researchers amplified the TCR beta CDR3 regions from RNA transcripts. The HTBI primer set served for first-round RT-PCR of the TCR CDR3. TCRdb re-derived calls from the multiplex PCR reads in MiXCR, one entry per CDR3 protein. The sample contains some 510,000 distinct CDR3 sequences, less than 25% of which appear only once. When ophthalmopathy did not progress within 18 months, Graves' hyperthyroidism was considered stable. The V end lost 6 bases, the J end lost 0 bases, and 8 bases lay between the germline ends. CDR3 length equals 12 residues. Germline CDR1 SQVTM, CDR2 ANQGSEA. This clonotype was picked up many times. Its antigen is undetermined.

The J gene is TRBJ1-2, the V gene TRBV29-1; D is unresolved. This receptor was obtained from a man younger than 35 with Graves' hyperthyroidism. Sequencing was done on a sample of blood. The CDR3 DNA reads TGCAGCGTGGAGAAACCTAACTATGGCTACACCTTC. It specifies CSVEKPNYGYTF.